The TCR beta chain under discussion was sequenced for a study of cytomegalovirus exposure and HLA in healthy donors. The primer mix had 60 Vbeta and 13 Jbeta primers. Sequenced by immunoSEQ multiplex PCR; TCRdb stores in-frame clones only, minus some. Among about 120,000 clones listed, around 84% were seen once. Trimming removed 6 bases at V and 3 bases at J, with 12 bases between. The CDR3 contains 13 residues. Germline CDR1 reads LNHDA; CDR2 reads SQIVND (reference sequence). Points on this clone: What it binds is not known.

Whole-study findings and limits: In all likelihood, a cluster of highly shared sequence variants was a sequencing artifact.

The receptor was isolated from a woman between 25 and 40 years old in good health and CMV-seropositive. Sequenced input: PBMCs. The chain uses TRBV19 and TRBJ2-7; D unclear. The CDR3 protein is CASSPTEFYEQYF. In DNA form, the CDR3 reads TGTGCCAGTAGCCCCACAGAATTCTACGAGCAGTACTTC. The full variable domain, its missing parts supplied by reference TRBV19 and TRBJ2-7, is DGGITQSPKYLFRKEGQNVTLSCEQNLNHDAMYWYRQDPGQGLRLIYYSQIVNDFQKGDIAEGYSVSREKKESFPLTVTSAQKNPTAFYLCASSPTEFYEQYFGPGTRLTVT.